The 24 T cell receptor beta chains in this list originate from one sample, sequenced in a study of blood T cell repertoires in COVID-19. TCRdb's copy holds only in-frame clones and misses some; the assay was immunoSEQ multiplex PCR. This sample carries about 160,000 clones, roughly 90% of them seen once, and the ten largest clones take around 7%. Sequencing was done on a sample of PBMCs or T cells enriched from blood (not recorded which). The receptors stem from a woman aged 50 to 60 who had recovered from COVID-19.

This clone was counted a few times. The chain uses TRBV7-2 and TRBJ1-2; 9 bases line up with TRBD1. Germline V gene sequence: CDR1 SGHTA, CDR2 FQGNSA. The trim removed 8 bases at V and 8 bases at J, leaving 12 bases unmatched. There are 14 residues in the CDR3. The chain's CDR3 is CASSEDRGPSGYTF. CDR3 nucleotides: TGTGCCAGCTCCGAGGACAGGGGTCCCTCCGGCTACACCTTC.

This clone was seen once. The CDR3 DNA reads as TGCGCCAGCAGCCCCCAACACAGACAGGCGGCTGAAGCTTTCTTT. It encodes CASSPQHRQAAEAFF. This chain joins TRBV4-3 and TRBJ1-1; perhaps TRBD1 as D (6 bases). Per the germline V gene, CDR1 is LGHNA and CDR2 is YSLEER. CDR3 size: 15 residues. Trimming took off 4 bases at V and 6 bases at J, with 18 bases between the two ends.

The count of this clone is one. V is TRBV18 and J is TRBJ1-1; D perhaps matches TRBD1 (5 bases). This CDR3 has 16 amino acids. The germline gives CDR1 KGHSH, CDR2 LQKENI. V shed 3 bases and J shed 4 bases, with 18 bases lying between them. The CDR3, as DNA: TGTGCCAGCTCACCCCGTGGGGGAGGGAGGGGCACTGAAGCTTTCTTT. Amino acids: CASSPRGGGRGTEAFF.

The chain carries TRBV5-4 and TRBJ2-7; 8 bases align to TRBD1. With V trimmed by 4 bases and J by 2 bases, 11 bases remained unmatched. Germline CDR1 SGHNT, CDR2 YYREEE (reference sequence). This CDR3 region has 16 residues. The CDR3 region is CASSPTGGTGTYEQYF. The CDR3, as DNA: TGTGCCAGCAGCCCTACCGGCGGGACAGGCACCTACGAGCAGTACTTC.

The V and J genes are TRBV5-1 and TRBJ2-3; 11 nucleotides align to TRBD1. The J segment lost 5 bases and the V segment lost 5 bases, leaving 4 bases of the junction unmatched. The germline V gene has CDR1 SGHRS and CDR2 YFSETQ. The CDR3 runs to 14 residues. The CDR3 DNA reads TGCGCCAGCAGGACCGGGACAGGGGGAGATACGCAGTATTTT. Translation: CASRTGTGGDTQYF.

This chain uses TRBV7-2 with TRBJ1-6; the D gene is possibly TRBD1 (6 bases). Germline CDR1 reads SGHTA; CDR2 reads FQGNSA. Trimming cost V 1 base and J 5 bases, with 15 bases left between them. This CDR3 is built from 17 residues. The CDR3 DNA is TGTGCCAGCAGCTTAGGCAGAAGGGGGGGCCATAATTCACCCCTCCACTTT. This encodes CASSLGRRGGHNSPLHF.

The J gene is TRBJ2-2, the V gene TRBV21-1; the table's TRBD1 call for D was not verified on the DNA. TRBV21-1 is tagged as a pseudogene. CDR3 length equals 19 residues. CDR3 sequence (DNA): TGTGCCAGCAGCAAAGCGAAACAGGGAGAACCCGCGAACACCGGGGAGCTGTTTTTT. Translating gives CASSKAKQGEPANTGELFF.

As DNA, the CDR3 is TGTGCCAGCAGCAAAGATGAGATTTCGATCTATGGCTACACCTTC. Translating it yields CASSKDEISIYGYTF. The chain links TRBV21-1 to TRBJ1-2. TRBV21-1 is marked as a pseudogene. The CDR3 covers 15 residues.

J is TRBJ1-3 and V is TRBV2; TRBD1 might be the D (5 bases). The CDR3 is 17 residues long. V shed 3 bases and J shed 0 bases, with 15 bases lying between them. Germline V gives CDR1 SNHLY, CDR2 FYNNEI. The CDR3 sequence: CASSEGGAGYSGNTIYF. Here the CDR3 DNA reads TGTGCCAGCAGTGAGGGGGGAGCGGGTTACTCTGGAAACACCATATATTTT.

V and J are TRBV11-3 and TRBJ2-3; D gene uncertain. V dropped 1 base and J dropped 0 bases, with 17 bases sitting between them. The CDR3 has 18 amino acids. Germline loops: CDR1 SGHNT, CDR2 YENEEA. The DNA for the CDR3 is TGTGCCAGCAGCTTAGCCTACAGAACAACATCTAGCACAGATACGCAGTATTTT. Translation gives CASSLAYRTTSSTDTQYF.

This rearrangement joins TRBV18 to TRBJ1-6; unclear D gene. Between the trimmed V and J ends, which lost 3 bases and 7 bases, there was a span of 10 bases. Germline assignment: CDR1 KGHSH and CDR2 LQKENI. The CDR3 is 14 amino acids. This CDR3 reads CASSPKELNSPLHF. CDR3 DNA: TGTGCCAGCTCACCGAAAGAGCTAAATTCACCCCTCCACTTT.

This clone came up a few times. V gene TRBV6-5 combines with J gene TRBJ1-5; no reliable D call. The CDR3 extends over 14 amino acids. From germline, CDR1 is MNHEY and CDR2 SVGAGI. V lost 0 bases, J lost 2 bases, and 5 bases lay in between. The CDR3 is CASSYSPGNQPQHF. CDR3 sequence (DNA): TGTGCCAGCAGTTACTCGCCAGGCAATCAGCCCCAGCATTTT.

The V call is TRBV3-1 (or the pseudogene TRBV3-2), the J call TRBJ2-1, with D tentatively TRBD2 (6 bases). The CDR3 consists of 16 residues. Trimming took off 3 bases at V and 5 bases at J, with 17 bases between the two ends. Germline CDR1 is LGHDT and CDR2 is YNNKEL (reference sequence). The CDR3 spells CASSQARTTWDNEQFF. The CDR3, as DNA: TGTGCCAGCAGCCAGGCCCGGACTACCTGGGACAATGAGCAGTTCTTC.

The chain carries TRBV7-2 and TRBJ1-4, with D hard to call. The CDR3 consists of 16 residues. The germline gives CDR1 SGHTA, CDR2 FQGNSA. Trimming removed 1 base from V and 3 bases from J, with 12 bases in between. The CDR3 region is CASSLGGVRANEKLFF. The CDR3 DNA follows: TGTGCCAGCAGCTTAGGCGGGGTGAGAGCTAATGAAAAACTGTTTTTT. Complete variable domain (other parts from reference TRBV7-2 and TRBJ1-4): GAGVSQSPSNKVTEKGKDVELRCDPISGHTALYWYRQSLGQGLEFLIYFQGNSAPDKSGLPSDRFSAERTGGSVSTLTIQRTQQEDSAVYLCASSLGGVRANEKLFFGSGTQLSVL.

The chain links TRBV28 to TRBJ1-2; D is perhaps TRBD1 (6 bases). With 7 bases removed from V and 1 base from J, the gap between germline ends came to 10 bases. CDR3 length equals 13 residues. Germline V lookup: CDR1 MDHEN, CDR2 SYDVKM. CDR3 nucleotides: TGTGCCAGCATTACAGGGCGTAACTATGGCTACACCTTC. Its translation: CASITGRNYGYTF.

The chain joins TRBV4-1 to TRBJ2-1; TRBD2 matches at 7 bases. V was clipped by 1 base and J by 1 base; unmatched bases: 4. The CDR3 has 16 amino acids. Germline V gives CDR1 MGHRA, CDR2 YSYEKL. The CDR3 nucleotides read TGCGCCAGCAGCCAAGGGGGGGGTAAGTCCTACAATGAGCAGTTCTTC. It codes for CASSQGGGKSYNEQFF.

V is TRBV15 and J is TRBJ2-1, with D tentatively TRBD1 (5 bases). The CDR3 sequence is 16 residues long. Germline values: CDR1 LNHNV, CDR2 YYDKDF (reference sequence). V was clipped by 4 bases and J by 0 bases, with 13 bases between them. The CDR3 region has the DNA TGTGCCACCAGCAAGGACACGAGCAGCTCCTACAATGAGCAGTTCTTC. Its protein product is CATSKDTSSSYNEQFF.

The chain employs TRBV18 and TRBJ1-2, with 7 nucleotides matching TRBD1. Germline CDR1 and CDR2: KGHSH and LQKENI. V gave up 3 bases and J gave up 6 bases; unmatched junction bases: 1. The CDR3 length is 12 residues. The CDR3 loop is CASSPGTDGYTF. CDR3 in DNA: TGTGCCAGCTCACCCGGGACAGATGGCTACACCTTC.

This clone has a single count. In DNA form, the CDR3 reads TGTGCCAGTAGTATAGGAGGGGGTAAGACAGATACGCAGTATTTT. This encodes CASSIGGGKTDTQYF. V and J are TRBV19 and TRBJ2-3; D may be TRBD1 (6 bases). Germline V gene sequence: CDR1 LNHDA, CDR2 SQIVND (reference sequence). V dropped 1 base and J dropped 3 bases, with 11 bases sitting between them. The CDR3 length is 15 residues.

The chain couples TRBV27 to TRBJ1-1; no firm D call. V shed 3 bases and J shed 7 bases, with 12 bases lying between them. CDR3 length: 13 amino acids. Per the germline V gene, CDR1 is MNHEY and CDR2 is SMNVEV (reference sequence). CDR3 bases: TGTGCCAGCAGTTTTTTAAGTGGGAGTGAAGCTTTCTTT. This codes for CASSFLSGSEAFF.

This sequence joins TRBV6-5 and TRBJ2-2; no clear D gene. This CDR3 region has 15 residues. Trimming removed 2 bases at V and 0 bases at J, with 7 bases between. Per germline, CDR1 MNHEY and CDR2 SVGAGI. In DNA form, the CDR3 reads TGTGCCAGCAGTTACGGGCAGTCGAACACCGGGGAGCTGTTTTTT. Protein product: CASSYGQSNTGELFF.

This chain links TRBV2 with TRBJ1-1; TRBD1 agrees at 9 bases. The V segment lost 3 bases and the J segment 4 bases; nucleotides outside the gene matches: 9. The CDR3 has 16 amino acids. The germline CDR1 and CDR2 sequences are SNHLY and FYNNEI. CDR3 nucleotides: TGTGCCAGCAGTGACTCGGGACAGGGCAGGGTCACTGAAGCTTTCTTT. As protein: CASSDSGQGRVTEAFF.

J is TRBJ1-6 and V is TRBV19; D unresolved. CDR3 length: 15 amino acids. Germline lookup yields CDR1 LNHDA and CDR2 SQIVND (reference sequence). Trimming shortened V by 2 bases and J by 6 bases, and 11 bases separated the two germline ends. The CDR3 region is CASSISGGGNSPLHF. CDR3 DNA sequence: TGTGCCAGTAGTATATCGGGAGGAGGTAATTCACCCCTCCACTTT.

V usage is TRBV24-1 and J usage is TRBJ1-5, with D maybe TRBD1 (6 bases). The germline V gene encodes CDR1 KGHDR and CDR2 SFDVKD. The germline V and J ends were trimmed by 9 bases and 4 bases, with 15 bases remaining between them. This CDR3 region has 14 residues. The CDR3 loop reads CATGAGGPNQPQHF. The CDR3 DNA is TGTGCCACCGGAGCCGGGGGGCCGAATCAGCCCCAGCATTTT.